One sample yielded the 27 T cell receptor beta chains listed below, sequenced in a study of T cell changes during pregnancy in multiple sclerosis. Assay used: immunoSEQ multiplex PCR; TCRdb lists only in-frame clones, some missing. Among roughly 42,000 clones, roughly nine tenths were seen once, and the ten largest hold more than 0.6%. The material sequenced was CD4+ T cells from peripheral blood mononuclear cells, taken in the first trimester of pregnancy. Receptor source: a female donor with multiple sclerosis, enrolled in a pregnancy study.

The chain couples TRBV30 to TRBJ1-5; D gene unclear. Trimming removed 1 base at V and 6 bases at J, with 10 bases between. Germline CDR1 reads GTSNPN; CDR2 reads SVGIG (reference sequence). The CDR3 sequence is 13 residues long. The DNA of the CDR3 is TGTGCCTGGAGTGGGAGGGTGGGTCAGCCCCAGCATTTT. It translates to CAWSGRVGQPQHF.

This chain joins TRBV5-1 and TRBJ2-7, with 7 bases fitting TRBD2. This CDR3 region has 15 residues. Germline V lookup: CDR1 SGHRS, CDR2 YFSETQ. After removal of 0 bases from V and 0 bases from J, the junction contained 3 bases not matched to a gene. The CDR3 reads CASSLVGGISYEQYF. The DNA of the CDR3 is TGCGCCAGCAGCTTGGTGGGGGGGATCTCCTACGAGCAGTACTTC. The full variable domain, in which reference TRBV5-1 and TRBJ2-7 provide the parts outside the CDR3, is KAGVTQTPRYLIKTRGQQVTLSCSPISGHRSVSWYQQTPGQGLQFLFEYFSETQRNKGNFPGRFSGRQFSNSRSEMNVSTLELGDSALYLCASSLVGGISYEQYFGPGTRLTVT.

This chain connects TRBV7-9 to TRBJ2-2, with D uncertain. CDR1 and CDR2 from the germline V gene are SEHNR and FQNEAQ (reference sequence). The CDR3 sequence is 14 residues long. The V end lost 1 base, the J end lost 6 bases, and 9 bases lay between the germline ends. The CDR3 bases are TGTGCCAGCAGCTTAGGTATGGCGGCCGGGGAGCTGTTTTTT. This encodes CASSLGMAAGELFF. The full variable domain, in which reference TRBV7-9 and TRBJ2-2 provide the parts outside the CDR3, is DTGVSQNPRHKITKRGQNVTFRCDPISEHNRLYWYRQTLGQGPEFLTYFQNEAQLEKSRLLSDRFSAERPKGSFSTLEIQRTEQGDSAMYLCASSLGMAAGELFFGEGSRLTVL.

The V gene is TRBV7-2, the J gene TRBJ1-3, with D tentatively TRBD1 (6 bases). CDR1 is SGHTA, CDR2 FQGNSA, per germline. This CDR3 region has 14 residues. Trimming left V 5 bases short and J 2 bases short, with 10 bases between. CDR3 DNA sequence: TGTGCCAGCAGCCAGGGGCCCACTGGAAACACCATATATTTT. It codes for CASSQGPTGNTIYF.

This clone was detected only once. The chain is built from TRBV4-2 and TRBJ2-1; 9 bases map to TRBD1. Germline CDR1 is LGHNA and CDR2 is YNFKEQ. The CDR3 runs 16 residues. Trimming removed 0 bases from V and 7 bases from J; junction bases left unmatched: 7. CDR3 in DNA: TGTGCCAGCAGCCAAGATCTCACAGGGGGCAAGAATGAGCAGTTCTTC. This sequence encodes CASSQDLTGGKNEQFF.

In this sample, this clone turned up once. The chain couples TRBV28 to TRBJ2-2, with D possibly matching TRBD1 (6 bases). The CDR3 contains 13 residues. V was clipped by 7 bases and J by 4 bases, with 10 bases between them. In germline, CDR1 is MDHEN, CDR2 SYDVKM. Here the CDR3 DNA reads TGTGCCAGCAACGCAGGGGTCACCGGGGAGCTGTTTTTT. Its protein is CASNAGVTGELFF. The full variable domain, completed using reference TRBV28 and TRBJ2-2, is DVKVTQSSRYLVKRTGEKVFLECVQDMDHENMFWYRQDPGLGLRLIYFSYDVKMKEKGDIPEGYSVSREKKERFSLILESASTNQTSMYLCASNAGVTGELFFGEGSRLTVL.

This clone was found once. J is TRBJ2-1 and V is TRBV14, with 10 nucleotides matching TRBD2. The CDR3 length is 20 residues. The J segment lost 2 bases and the V segment lost 0 bases, leaving 13 bases of the junction unmatched. CDR1 is SGHDN, CDR2 FVKESK, per germline. The CDR3 is CASSQDFTSGALPPYNEQFF. The CDR3 nucleotides read TGTGCCAGCAGCCAAGATTTTACTAGCGGGGCCCTACCCCCCTACAATGAGCAGTTCTTC. Together with reference TRBV14 and TRBJ2-1, the CDR3 gives the full variable domain: EAGVTQFPSHSVIEKGQTVTLRCDPISGHDNLYWYRRVMGKEIKFLLHFVKESKQDESGMPNNRFLAERTGGTYSTLKVQPAELEDSGVYFCASSQDFTSGALPPYNEQFFGPGTRLTVL.

The J gene is TRBJ1-1, the V gene TRBV14; the D gene is possibly TRBD1 (5 bases). CDR3 length equals 18 residues. With 1 base removed from V and 0 bases from J, the gap between germline ends came to 18 bases. The germline V gene has CDR1 SGHDN and CDR2 FVKESK. Here the CDR3 reads CASSQVGAGTWVNTEAFF. The CDR3 DNA is TGTGCCAGCAGCCAAGTTGGGGCAGGGACTTGGGTGAACACTGAAGCTTTCTTT. Combining the CDR3 with reference TRBV14 and TRBJ1-1 gives the whole variable domain EAGVTQFPSHSVIEKGQTVTLRCDPISGHDNLYWYRRVMGKEIKFLLHFVKESKQDESGMPNNRFLAERTGGTYSTLKVQPAELEDSGVYFCASSQVGAGTWVNTEAFFGQGTRLTVV.

The chain employs TRBV28 and TRBJ1-2; 7 bases map to TRBD1. With V trimmed by 5 bases and J by 4 bases, 10 bases remained unmatched. This CDR3 is built from 15 residues. Germline V gives CDR1 MDHEN, CDR2 SYDVKM. The CDR3 is CASSPPDRTLYGYTF. CDR3 coding DNA: TGTGCCAGCAGTCCCCCGGACAGGACCCTCTATGGCTACACCTTC.

The chain is built from TRBV5-1 and TRBJ1-2; 7 bases map to TRBD1. V trimming: 4 bases; J trimming: 8 bases; junction bases outside the gene matches: 5. The V gene's germline CDR1 is SGHRS and CDR2 YFSETQ. The CDR3 is made up of 12 amino acids. The CDR3 DNA reads TGCGCCAGCAGCCTGACAGGGAACGGCTACACCTTC. As protein: CASSLTGNGYTF.

The chain carries TRBV29-1 and TRBJ2-3, with a possible D match to TRBD2 (6 bases). This CDR3 has 14 amino acids. The germline V gene encodes CDR1 SQVTM and CDR2 ANQGSEA. V was clipped by 3 bases and J by 1 base, with 11 bases between them. The CDR3 loop is CSVDGQRGTDTQYF. Here the CDR3 DNA reads TGCAGCGTTGATGGGCAGCGGGGCACAGATACGCAGTATTTT.

V and J are TRBV29-1 and TRBJ2-3, with 9 bases aligning to TRBD2. CDR1 and CDR2 (germline): SQVTM, ANQGSEA. This CDR3 is built from 13 residues. V trimming: 4 bases; J trimming: 6 bases; junction bases outside the gene matches: 5. The CDR3 DNA is TGCAGCGTTGGGACTAGCGTCTGGGATACGCAGTATTTT. It is translated as CSVGTSVWDTQYF.

The V call is TRBV10-2, the J call TRBJ2-7, with 7 bases aligning to TRBD2. Looked up from germline, CDR1 is WSHSY and CDR2 is SAAADI. J gave up 4 bases and V 3 bases, and 9 bases lay outside the gene matches. The CDR3 is 15 amino acids. The CDR3 bases are TGCGCCAGCAGTGAAGGGCCCGGGGGGTGGTACGAGCAGTACTTC. Its protein product is CASSEGPGGWYEQYF.

The chain carries TRBV19 and TRBJ2-1, with D maybe TRBD1 (6 bases). The CDR3 extends over 14 amino acids. V shed 6 bases and J shed 6 bases, with 15 bases lying between them. Germline loops: CDR1 LNHDA, CDR2 SQIVND (reference sequence). In DNA, the CDR3 is TGTGCCAGTAGCACGGGACATTTATTCAATGAGCAGTTCTTC. Protein sequence: CASSTGHLFNEQFF.

This chain uses TRBV18 with TRBJ2-5, with 8 bases aligning to TRBD2. J lost 4 bases, V lost 3 bases, and 7 bases had no gene match. Germline values: CDR1 KGHSH, CDR2 LQKENI. This CDR3 contains 15 residues. The CDR3 protein is CASSPTVGGVETQYF. The CDR3, as DNA: TGTGCCAGCTCACCTACCGTCGGGGGGGTAGAGACCCAGTACTTC.

The chain couples TRBV15 to TRBJ1-6; perhaps TRBD1 as D (6 bases). The germline V gene has CDR1 LNHNV and CDR2 YYDKDF (reference sequence). The germline V and J ends were trimmed by 3 bases and 7 bases, with 10 bases remaining between them. The length of the CDR3 is 14 residues. The CDR3 is CATSRDSTNSPLHF. DNA of the CDR3: TGTGCCACCAGCAGGGACAGTACGAATTCACCCCTCCACTTT.

This chain links TRBV5-6 with TRBJ1-4; 7 nucleotides agree with TRBD1. Germline CDR1 is SGHDT and CDR2 is YYEEEE. The V gene end was trimmed by 4 bases and the J gene end by 3 bases; junction bases not matched to a gene: 6. This CDR3 comprises 15 residues. As DNA, the CDR3 is TGTGCCAGCAGCCCCCCCGGGACAGCTAATGAAAAACTGTTTTTT. This codes for CASSPPGTANEKLFF.

This clone was seen only a few times. J is TRBJ1-1 and V is TRBV7-3; D is ambiguous. The CDR3 is 13 residues long. V lost 2 bases, J lost 3 bases, and 7 bases lay in between. Germline CDR1 is SGHTA and CDR2 is FQGTGA. For the CDR3, the DNA is TGTGCCAGCAGCTTACAGTCCTACACTGAAGCTTTCTTT. Translation: CASSLQSYTEAFF. Drawing the rest from reference TRBV7-3 and TRBJ1-1, the complete variable domain is GAGVSQTPSNKVTEKGKYVELRCDPISGHTALYWYRQSLGQGPEFLIYFQGTGAADDSGLPNDRFFAVRPEGSVSTLKIQRTERGDSAVYLCASSLQSYTEAFFGQGTRLTVV.

The chain carries TRBV9 and TRBJ2-6; no reliable D call. Germline CDR1 is SGDLS and CDR2 is YYNGEE. V lost 0 bases, J lost 6 bases, and 16 bases lay in between. CDR3 length: 17 amino acids. DNA for the CDR3: TGTGCCAGCAGCGTAGGACCAGGCTACTCCGAGGCCAACGTCCTGACTTTC. Protein: CASSVGPGYSEANVLTF. The entire variable domain, with the rest obtained from reference TRBV9 and TRBJ2-6, is as follows: DSGVTQTPKHLITATGQRVTLRCSPRSGDLSVYWYQQSLDQGLQFLIQYYNGEERAKGNILERFSAQQFPDLHSELNLSSLELGDSALYFCASSVGPGYSEANVLTFGAGSRLTVL.

The rearrangement links TRBV6-1 to TRBJ1-5; D ambiguous. The CDR3 extends over 14 amino acids. Looked up from germline, CDR1 is MNHNS and CDR2 is SASEGT. V was clipped by 4 bases and J by 1 base, with 8 bases between them. CDR3 bases: TGTGCCAGCAGTGCCCGACTAAGCAATCAGCCCCAGCATTTT. This gives the protein CASSARLSNQPQHF.

V gene TRBV5-4 combines with J gene TRBJ1-1, with D maybe TRBD1 (6 bases). The CDR3 extends over 14 amino acids. Germline V CDR1 and CDR2: SGHNT, YYREEE (reference sequence). The V gene lost 4 bases and the J gene lost 3 bases, with 13 bases spanning the gap. This chain's CDR3 is CASSLQGVDTEAFF. The CDR3 DNA reads as TGTGCCAGCAGCCTACAGGGTGTCGACACTGAAGCTTTCTTT.

The gene calls are TRBV4-3 and TRBJ2-1; D is possibly TRBD2 (5 bases). CDR1 is LGHNA and CDR2 is YSLEER in the germline V gene. V lost 0 bases, J lost 10 bases, and 7 bases lay in between. The CDR3 covers 12 residues. The CDR3 loop reads CASSQDGGEQFF. The CDR3 DNA reads TGCGCCAGCAGCCAAGACGGCGGGGAGCAGTTCTTC.

This clone was recorded once. Compared with germline, one end of the junction differs, possibly owing to a read error. The V call is TRBV6-5, the J call TRBJ2-7; 7 bases match TRBD2. Germline CDR1 reads MNHEY; CDR2 reads SVGAGI. There are 14 residues in the CDR3. The CDR3 is CASSYETSSHEQYF. The CDR3 DNA is TGTGCCAGCAGTTACGAGACTAGCTCCCACGAGCAGTACTTC.

The gene calls are TRBV4-2 and TRBJ1-1; the D gene is possibly TRBD1 (6 bases). The V end was cut by 0 bases, the J end by 1 base, with 9 bases between. The CDR3 has 15 amino acids. Per the germline V gene, CDR1 is LGHNA and CDR2 is YNFKEQ. The CDR3 reads CASSQELQGNTEAFF. As DNA, the CDR3 is TGTGCCAGCAGCCAAGAGTTACAGGGGAACACTGAAGCTTTCTTT.

This clone came up a few times. The chain combines TRBV29-1 with TRBJ1-1; D not certain. V dropped 6 bases and J dropped 2 bases, with 10 bases sitting between them. The CDR3 sequence is 12 residues long. CDR1 is SQVTM, CDR2 ANQGSEA, per germline. The CDR3 reads CSVTPGNTEAFF. For the CDR3, the DNA is TGCAGCGTCACTCCCGGTAACACTGAAGCTTTCTTT.

CDR3 loop: CASSDRDAGGQYF. As DNA, the CDR3 is TGCGCCAGCAGCGACAGAGATGCAGGGGGTCAGTATTTT. The chain recombines TRBV4-3 with TRBJ2-3; 7 nucleotides match TRBD1. Germline lookup yields CDR1 LGHNA and CDR2 YSLEER. Trimming at V came to 5 bases and at J to 12 bases, leaving 11 bases not matched to a gene. This CDR3 contains 13 residues.

This clone was seen only once. The genes are TRBV9 and TRBJ2-2; D call uncertain. The V and J ends lost 0 bases and 4 bases respectively, with 7 bases between them. CDR1 and CDR2 (germline): SGDLS, YYNGEE. This CDR3 contains 14 residues. The CDR3, as DNA: TGTGCCAGCAGCGTAGGTCAGTCCACCGGGGAGCTGTTTTTT. Amino acids: CASSVGQSTGELFF.